This T cell receptor beta chain was profiled in a study of T-cell reconstitution after alpha-beta-depleted transplantation in children. Study-wide points: Reportedly, roughly two months post-transplant, alpha-beta T cells arose from several hundred expanded graft clones.

Construction of the TCRbeta library involved unique molecular identifiers. TCRdb reprocessed the PCR reads via MiXCR and lists one record per CDR3 protein. The sample lists more than 200,000 distinct CDR3 sequences, about a sixth seen once, with about two fifths in the top ten. This clonotype was counted only a few times. Antigen: not known. V was trimmed by 6 bases and J by 1 base, leaving 12 bases between them. The CDR3 covers 13 residues. Looked up from germline, CDR1 is DFQATT and CDR2 is SNEGSKA (reference sequence). This clonotype was obtained from a male patient aged 2 to 10 who had a stem cell transplant for acute lymphoblastic leukemia, so the T cells may come from the graft donor. V gene TRBV20-1 combines with J gene TRBJ1-1; weak D call: TRBD1 (5 bases). The source was PBMCs, mostly from graft donor cells, collected 360 days after TCRalphabeta/CD19-depleted stem cell transplant. CDR3 protein: CSALTDWNTEAFF. The CDR3 DNA reads TGCAGTGCACTGACAGACTGGAACACTGAAGCTTTCTTT.